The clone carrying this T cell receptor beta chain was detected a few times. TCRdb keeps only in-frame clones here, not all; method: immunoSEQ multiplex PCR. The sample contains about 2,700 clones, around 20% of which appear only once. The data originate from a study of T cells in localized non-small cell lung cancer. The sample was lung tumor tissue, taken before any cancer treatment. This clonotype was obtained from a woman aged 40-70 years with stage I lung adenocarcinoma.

The DNA for the CDR3 is TGTGCCAGCAGCGGGGCGCAGGGGTGGGCCGGGGAGCTGTTTTTT. Protein: CASSGAQGWAGELFF. The chain employs TRBV9 and TRBJ2-2; TRBD1 is a possible D gene (6 bases). V shed 3 bases and J shed 6 bases, with 15 bases lying between them. From germline, CDR1 is SGDLS and CDR2 YYNGEE. The CDR3 consists of 15 residues.